The 13 T cell receptor beta chains given below trace back to one sample, sequenced in a study of blood T cell repertoires in COVID-19. Clones were sequenced by immunoSEQ multiplex PCR, and TCRdb holds only the in-frame ones, with some missing. The profile covers around 170,000 clones, with around 83% appearing a single time and approximately 6.1% taken by the ten largest. Sequenced material: peripheral blood. These receptor sequences come from a woman aged 40 to 55 with acute or convalescent COVID-19.

V and J are TRBV10-2 and TRBJ2-1; TRBD1 matches 10 bases. J lost 8 bases, V lost 6 bases, and 7 bases had no gene match. Germline V gives CDR1 WSHSY, CDR2 SAAADI. The CDR3 extends over 14 amino acids. The CDR3 protein is CASRDRDRGYEQFF. Written as DNA, the CDR3 is TGCGCCAGCAGGGACCGGGACAGGGGCTATGAGCAGTTCTTC.

This rearrangement joins TRBV5-1 to TRBJ1-2, with TRBD1 matching 9 bases. V lost 0 bases and J lost 3; bases outside the gene matches: 3. The germline V gene encodes CDR1 SGHRS and CDR2 YFSETQ. The CDR3 sequence is 15 residues long. The CDR3 region is CASSLATGGYYGYTF. The CDR3 DNA sequence: TGCGCCAGCAGCTTGGCCACAGGGGGCTACTATGGCTACACCTTC.

The chain has TRBV14 and TRBJ1-1; D might be TRBD1 (5 bases). Germline V gene lookup returns CDR1 SGHDN and CDR2 FVKESK. V gave up 0 bases and J gave up 7 bases, with 9 bases separating them. The CDR3 extends over 13 amino acids. The chain's CDR3 is CASSQDRVFEAFF. For the CDR3, the DNA is TGTGCCAGCAGCCAAGACAGGGTTTTTGAAGCTTTCTTT.

V usage is TRBV18 and J usage is TRBJ1-1; D is uncertain. V lost 2 bases to trimming and J lost 3 bases, with 13 bases between them. The CDR3 contains 15 residues. Germline V gives CDR1 KGHSH, CDR2 LQKENI. The CDR3 DNA reads as TGTGCCAGCTCACCAGCCGTTTTACGGGACACTGAAGCTTTCTTT. Translated: CASSPAVLRDTEAFF.

This sequence joins TRBV29-1 and TRBJ2-1; 7 bases line up with TRBD2. The germline V gene has CDR1 SQVTM and CDR2 ANQGSEA. The CDR3 covers 14 residues. CDR3: CGLEAGSSYNEQFF. The CDR3 nucleotides are TGCGGCCTCGAAGCGGGAAGCTCCTACAATGAGCAGTTCTTC.

The rearrangement links TRBV5-3 to TRBJ1-5, with 8 bases lining up with TRBD1. TRBV5-3 belongs to the ORF category, with a function that is uncertain. This CDR3 contains 14 residues. Germline trimming cut 8 bases from V and 6 bases from J; bases unmatched to any gene: 10. CDR3 protein: CASPGTGSGQPQHF. DNA for the CDR3: TGTGCCAGCCCCGGGACAGGCTCTGGTCAGCCCCAGCATTTT.

The chain joins TRBV28 to TRBJ1-4, with 7 bases identical to TRBD1. CDR1 and CDR2 from the germline V gene are MDHEN and SYDVKM. The junction had 11 bases not matched to a gene; V was cut back by 6 bases and J by 7 bases. This CDR3 has 15 residues. CDR3 residues: CASRPRGGWAEKLFF. In nucleotides, the CDR3 is TGTGCCAGCAGACCCAGAGGGGGCTGGGCTGAAAAACTGTTTTTT.

The chain couples TRBV7-3 to TRBJ2-3; D is unresolved. The CDR3 totals 13 residues. Germline CDR1 is SGHTA and CDR2 is FQGTGA. Deletions cut 3 bases from V and 0 bases from J, with 4 bases between. CDR3 in DNA: TGTGCCAGCAGCTTCCAGAGCACAGATACGCAGTATTTT. Its translation is CASSFQSTDTQYF.

This sequence joins TRBV5-1 and TRBJ1-4; 9 nucleotides line up with TRBD1. V lost 0 bases and J lost 7; bases outside the gene matches: 10. Germline CDR1 and CDR2: SGHRS and YFSETQ. The CDR3 totals 17 residues. For the CDR3, the DNA is TGCGCCAGCAGCTTGGCCTCCGGGACAGGGTATGGTGAAAAACTGTTTTTT. This encodes CASSLASGTGYGEKLFF.

The chain employs TRBV27 and TRBJ1-2, with D uncertain. Germline V gives CDR1 MNHEY, CDR2 SMNVEV (reference sequence). This CDR3 contains 15 residues. Trimming left V 7 bases short and J 0 bases short, with 15 bases between. The CDR3 DNA sequence: TGTGCCAGCATGCCGGGAAGACTAGCTAACTATGGCTACACCTTC. Its protein product is CASMPGRLANYGYTF.

The chain is built from TRBV2 and TRBJ2-5, with TRBD2 identical over 9 bases. CDR1 and CDR2 from the germline V gene are SNHLY and FYNNEI. V lost 8 bases, J lost 2 bases, and 0 bases stayed unmatched. The CDR3 extends over 12 amino acids. CDR3 region: CASGLAQETQYF. In DNA, the CDR3 is TGTGCCAGCGGACTAGCGCAAGAGACCCAGTACTTC.

This clone was seen more than once but under ten times. V usage is TRBV27 and J usage is TRBJ2-3; a weak D match, TRBD2 (6 bases). Germline CDR1 and CDR2: MNHEY and SMNVEV (reference sequence). Trimming took 4 bases from V and 0 from J, leaving 23 bases between them. This CDR3 contains 19 residues. The CDR3 loop reads CASSSRTPGLLSSTDTQYF. DNA of the CDR3: TGTGCCAGCAGTTCTCGAACTCCGGGACTCCTATCTAGCACAGATACGCAGTATTTT.

This chain uses TRBV5-5 with TRBJ1-2; D is uncertain. Per germline, CDR1 SGHKS and CDR2 YYEKEE (reference sequence). This CDR3 contains 15 residues. Trimming took 0 bases from V and 2 from J, leaving 11 bases between them. CDR3 sequence: CASSLAAVGNYGYTF. DNA of the CDR3: TGTGCCAGCAGCTTGGCCGCAGTGGGCAACTATGGCTACACCTTC.